This T cell receptor beta chain was retrieved from a study of cytomegalovirus exposure and HLA in healthy donors. V lost 4 bases to trimming and J lost 0 bases, with 7 bases between them. The CDR3 length is 13 residues. Germline V gives CDR1 SGHTA, CDR2 FQGNSA. The table lists this clone with a count of one. PCR involved 60 Vbeta and 13 Jbeta primers. Profiling relied on immunoSEQ multiplex PCR, and the TCRdb table lists in-frame clones only, not all of them. There are over 150,000 clones in the sample; 60% to 80% occur only once, and over 2.5% lies in the top ten. The genes are TRBV7-2 and TRBJ2-7; D unresolved. Sequencing was carried out using PBMCs. This clonotype originated in a woman in her forties in good health and CMV-seropositive. The chain's CDR3 is CASSSISSYEQYF. The CDR3 nucleotides read TGTGCCAGCAGCTCTATTAGCTCCTACGAGCAGTACTTC.